This record looks at one T cell receptor beta chain sequence and its context. Its antigen is not identified. The sample originates from a study of blood T cells in healthy people across ages. Study information: Per every two T cells, about one barcoded beta molecule was captured by template switching.

Study-level results: In long-lived donors, naive CD4+ cell counts and diversity exceeded those of aged donors. One million T cells yielded diversity estimates that were considered underestimates.

A second PCR, run for roughly 7 to 12 cycles, used a sample-barcoded 5' primer plus a J-beta primer mix. TCRdb passed the 5' RACE reads through MiXCR, listing each CDR3 protein once. This sample carries 750,000 to 950,000 distinct CDR3 sequences, 50% to 65% of them seen once, and the ten largest clones take approximately 41%. V was pared by 2 bases and J by 2 bases, with 9 bases of the junction left unmatched. This CDR3 spans 16 amino acids. Germline V gene lookup returns CDR1 SGHTA and CDR2 FQGNSA. V and J are TRBV7-2 and TRBJ2-7, with 7 bases that match TRBD2. The sequenced sample was blood. This TCR came from an elderly man in good health. The CDR3 here is CASSLKDQAGPYEQYF. CDR3 bases: TGTGCCAGCAGCTTAAAGGACCAAGCGGGACCCTACGAGCAGTACTTC. Full variable domain (missing parts from reference TRBV7-2 and TRBJ2-7): GAGVSQSPSNKVTEKGKDVELRCDPISGHTALYWYRQSLGQGLEFLIYFQGNSAPDKSGLPSDRFSAERTGGSVSTLTIQRTQQEDSAVYLCASSLKDQAGPYEQYFGPGTRLTVT.